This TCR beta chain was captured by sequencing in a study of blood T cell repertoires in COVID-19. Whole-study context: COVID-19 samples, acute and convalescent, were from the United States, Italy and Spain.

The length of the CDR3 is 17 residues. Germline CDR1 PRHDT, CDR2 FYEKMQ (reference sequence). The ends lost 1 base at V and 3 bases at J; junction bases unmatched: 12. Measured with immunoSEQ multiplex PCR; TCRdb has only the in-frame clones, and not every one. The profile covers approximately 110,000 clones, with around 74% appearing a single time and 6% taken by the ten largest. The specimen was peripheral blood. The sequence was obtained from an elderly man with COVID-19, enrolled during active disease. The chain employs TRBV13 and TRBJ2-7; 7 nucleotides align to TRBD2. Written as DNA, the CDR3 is TGTGCCAGCAGCTTAGACGGGGCGCGGGAGTCGGTCTACGAGCAGTACTTC. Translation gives CASSLDGARESVYEQYF. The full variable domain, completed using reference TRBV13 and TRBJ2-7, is AAGVIQSPRHLIKEKRETATLKCYPIPRHDTVYWYQQGPGQDPQFLISFYEKMQSDKGSIPDRFSAQQFSDYHSELNMSSLELGDSALYFCASSLDGARESVYEQYFGPGTRLTVT.